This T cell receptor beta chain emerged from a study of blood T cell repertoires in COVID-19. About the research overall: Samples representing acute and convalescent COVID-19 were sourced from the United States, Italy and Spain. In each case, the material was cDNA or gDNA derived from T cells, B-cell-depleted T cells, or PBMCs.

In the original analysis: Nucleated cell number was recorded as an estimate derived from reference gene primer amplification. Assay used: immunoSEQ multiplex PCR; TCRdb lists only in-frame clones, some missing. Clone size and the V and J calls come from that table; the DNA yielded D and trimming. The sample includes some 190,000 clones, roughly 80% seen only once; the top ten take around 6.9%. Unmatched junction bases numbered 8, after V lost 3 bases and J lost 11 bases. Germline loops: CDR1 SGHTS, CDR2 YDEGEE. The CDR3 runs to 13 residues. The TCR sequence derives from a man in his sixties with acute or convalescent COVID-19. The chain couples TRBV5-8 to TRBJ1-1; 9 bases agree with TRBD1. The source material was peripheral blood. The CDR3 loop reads CASSWGTGYTAFF. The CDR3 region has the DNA TGTGCCAGCAGCTGGGGGACAGGGTATACGGCTTTCTTT.